The rows below give T cell receptor beta chains drawn from one sample of a study of T cell responses to AZD1222 COVID-19 vaccine. Some clones are missing from TCRdb's copy, which holds only in-frame ones; the method was immunoSEQ multiplex PCR. The table lists 120,000 to 150,000 clones, around nine tenths of them singletons. Sequenced here: peripheral blood, sampled on day 0 of MenACWY control vaccination. These receptors came from an adult in good health. CDR3s include the opening cysteine and the closing phenylalanine or tryptophan. A D gene is named only where the DNA matches it firmly. Size values are once, few and many counts, or a class for expanded clones, and some rows have none.

V gene	clone size	J gene	D gene	CDR3 DNA	CDR3 protein
TRBV25-1	.	TRBJ1-2	.	TGTGCCAGCAAAAATTCGGGGGGGCTGGGAGGCTACACCTTC	CASKNSGGLGGYTF
TRBV29-1	once	TRBJ1-1	.	TGCAGCGTCGCATTCCCCTCCCTGGGGGCTGAAGCTTTCTTT	CSVAFPSLGAEAFF
TRBV27	.	TRBJ1-4	.	TGTGCCACCCGTCGGGCAACTAATGAAAAACTGTTTTTT	CATRRATNEKLFF
TRBV6-5	.	TRBJ2-3	.	TGTGCCAGCAGGAACCCCAGTCCAGATACGCAGTATTTT	CASRNPSPDTQYF
TRBV5-4	.	TRBJ2-7	TRBD1	TGTGCCAGCAGCGAGGGACAGGGTTTCTACGAGCAGTACTTC	CASSEGQGFYEQYF
TRBV7-2	.	TRBJ1-1	.	TGTGCCAGCAGTTACAGGATGAACACTGAAGCTTTCTTT	CASSYRMNTEAFF
TRBV5-1	.	TRBJ1-2	TRBD1	TGCGCTTCGGGACAGCCGGAAGAGTGGGGCTACACCTTC	CASGQPEEWGYTF
TRBV2	.	TRBJ1-6	.	TGTGCCAGCAGTGTTGAACAGAGTTCCTATAATTCACCCCTCCACTTT	CASSVEQSSYNSPLHF
TRBV5-6	.	TRBJ1-1	.	TGTGCCAGCAGCTCAACAACAGGGAGCTGGAGGAACACTGAAGCTTTCTTT	CASSSTTGSWRNTEAFF
TRBV27	.	TRBJ2-7	.	TGTGCCAGCAGAGATACAGGGTCCCACGAGCAGTACTTC	CASRDTGSHEQYF
TRBV21-1	.	TRBJ1-2	.	TGTGCCAGCAGCAAAGGACGAATACCTGGAAGAGGCTACACCTTC	CASSKGRIPGRGYTF
TRBV6-5	.	TRBJ1-1	.	TGTGCCAGCAGGAACAGGGATAGCACTGAAGCTTTCTTT	CASRNRDSTEAFF
TRBV9	.	TRBJ2-3	TRBD1	TGTGCCAGCAGCCGATTAGGGGGCCCCTTATCCACAGATACGCAGTATTTT	CASSRLGGPLSTDTQYF
TRBV18	.	TRBJ2-1	.	TGTGCCAGCTCACCACTACTAGCAGAATACAATGAGCAGTTCTTC	CASSPLLAEYNEQFF
TRBV6-6	.	TRBJ1-3	.	TGTGCCAGCAGGGAGGGGGGCTCCTCTGGAAACACCATATATTTT	CASREGGSSGNTIYF
TRBV7-9	.	TRBJ1-1	.	TGTGCCAGCAGCTTAGGCGAGACTGAAGCTTTCTTT	CASSLGETEAFF
TRBV30	.	TRBJ1-5	TRBD1	TGTGCCTGGAGTGAACAGGGGGCTCAGCCCCAGCATTTT	CAWSEQGAQPQHF
TRBV11-1	.	TRBJ2-2	.	TGTGCCAGCAGTTTAGGTCCGTACACCGGGGAGCTGTTTTTT	CASSLGPYTGELFF
TRBV5-4	once	TRBJ1-1	.	TGTGCCAGCAGATGGCGGGGAGGCACTGAAGCTTTCTTT	CASRWRGGTEAFF